The rows below give T cell receptor beta chains drawn from one sample of a study of radiotherapy plus CTLA-4 blockade in lung cancer. The protocol was immunoSEQ multiplex PCR, while the TCRdb copy is restricted to in-frame clones and leaves out a portion. Of about 49,000 clones listed, about 88% are singletons. Sample: peripheral blood, taken from a patient treated with radiotherapy plus ipilimumab. These receptors came from a human donor with non-small cell lung cancer whose response to radiotherapy plus ipilimumab could not be evaluated. The conserved cysteine and the conserved F or W are not part of the CDR3 here. The order of the fields is V gene, D gene, CDR3 protein. The D gene is left open where the match is weak.

TRBV6-1 TRBD1 ASSTHRQGDQPQH
TRBV27 TRBD1 ASSPLTGETEAF
TRBV7-2 TRBD1 ASSPPRGQGNHEQY
TRBV5-1 TRBD1 ASSMTGPPNTGELF
TRBV6-5 . ASAGRLSSYNEQF
TRBV28 TRBD2 ASRSSGLSSYNEQF
TRBV5-8 . ASSLSGGANVLT
TRBV5-1 . ASSFLAPTADTQY
TRBV5-4 TRBD1 ASSRLTGALNTEAF
TRBV6-1 TRBD1 ASRGGETGSGYT
TRBV2 TRBD1 ASRGHGTGNEKLF
TRBV28 TRBD1 ASSFQGAADGYT
TRBV28 . ASSWTAGGEKLF
TRBV27 TRBD1 ASSQTGGSTEAF
TRBV25-1 TRBD1 ASSYTGAPEAF
TRBV6-5 TRBD2 ASSYFRGSNYNEQF
TRBV7-2 TRBD2 ASSLSKREGRMETQY
TRBV19 . ASSPPGLRNQPQH
TRBV5-1 . ASSSAGTTGNTIY
TRBV4-3 . ASSQLHQAGYGYT
TRBV9 . ASSGWGGANTEAF
TRBV19 TRBD1 ASSATRQGVNEKLF
TRBV9 . ASSVDPPSRVGNTGELF
TRBV30 . AWSIRGAGANVLT
TRBV14 TRBD1 ASTSRGYNEQF
TRBV28 . ASSLYDQAPKTEAF
TRBV4-3 . ASSQAWGDYGYT
TRBV5-1 TRBD1 ASSLLTGVTGELF
TRBV10-3 TRBD1 AIKGDGTGLYEQY
TRBV5-1 . ASSVGGRTNTEAF
TRBV5-1 . ASGSSGGSYEQY
TRBV4-2 . ASSQVTGSGNTIY
TRBV11-2 . ASSSRYEQY
TRBV4-1 TRBD2 ASSQDLTSGNTGELF
TRBV4-3 . ASSGQRKEKLF
TRBV28 TRBD1 ASSHRQGLKTEAF
TRBV4-1 . ASSQGIFGGQGTENIQY